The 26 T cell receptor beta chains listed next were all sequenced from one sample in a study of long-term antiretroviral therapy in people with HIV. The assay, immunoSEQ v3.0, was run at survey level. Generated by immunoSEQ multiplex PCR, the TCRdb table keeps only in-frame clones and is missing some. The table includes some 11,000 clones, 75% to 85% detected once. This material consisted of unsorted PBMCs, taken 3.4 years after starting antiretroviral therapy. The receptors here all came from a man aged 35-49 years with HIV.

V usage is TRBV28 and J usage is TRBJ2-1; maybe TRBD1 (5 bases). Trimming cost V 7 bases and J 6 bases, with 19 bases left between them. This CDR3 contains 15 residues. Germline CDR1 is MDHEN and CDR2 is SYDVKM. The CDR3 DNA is TGTGCCAGCACCCGTGGTTCCAGGGTCGGCAATGAGCAGTTCTTC. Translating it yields CASTRGSRVGNEQFF.

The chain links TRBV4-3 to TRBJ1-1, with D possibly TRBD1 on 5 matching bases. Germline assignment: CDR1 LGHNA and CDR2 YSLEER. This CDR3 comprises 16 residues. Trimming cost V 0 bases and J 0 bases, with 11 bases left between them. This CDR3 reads CASSQDLMGVNTEAFF. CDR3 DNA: TGCGCCAGCAGCCAAGATCTAATGGGGGTGAACACTGAAGCTTTCTTT.

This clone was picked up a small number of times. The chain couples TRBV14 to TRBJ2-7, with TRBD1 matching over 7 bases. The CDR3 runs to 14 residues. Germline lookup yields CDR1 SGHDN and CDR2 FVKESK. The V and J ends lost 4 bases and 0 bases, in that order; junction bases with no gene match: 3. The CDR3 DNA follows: TGTGCCAGCAGCCCCTGGGACAGCTCCTACGAGCAGTACTTC. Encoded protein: CASSPWDSSYEQYF.

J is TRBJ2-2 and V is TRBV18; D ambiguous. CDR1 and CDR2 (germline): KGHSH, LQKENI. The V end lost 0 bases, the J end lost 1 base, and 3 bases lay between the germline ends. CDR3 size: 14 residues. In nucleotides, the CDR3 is TGTGCCAGCTCACCACCCAAGAACACCGGGGAGCTGTTTTTT. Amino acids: CASSPPKNTGELFF.

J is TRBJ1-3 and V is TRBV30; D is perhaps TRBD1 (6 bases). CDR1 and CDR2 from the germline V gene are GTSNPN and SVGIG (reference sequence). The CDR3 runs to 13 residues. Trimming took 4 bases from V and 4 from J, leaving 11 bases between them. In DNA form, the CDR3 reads TGTGCCTGGACAGGGGTTTCAGGAAACACCATATATTTT. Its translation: CAWTGVSGNTIYF.

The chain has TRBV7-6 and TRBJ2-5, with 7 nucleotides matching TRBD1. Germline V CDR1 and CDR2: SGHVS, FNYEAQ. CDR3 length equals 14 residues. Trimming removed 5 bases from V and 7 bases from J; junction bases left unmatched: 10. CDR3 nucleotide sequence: TGTGCCAGCAGCCAGACAGGGCGGCTGGTGACCCAGTACTTC. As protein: CASSQTGRLVTQYF. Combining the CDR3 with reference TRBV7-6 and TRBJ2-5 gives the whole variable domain GAGVSQSPRYKVTKRGQDVALRCDPISGHVSLYWYRQALGQGPEFLTYFNYEAQQDKSGLPNDRFSAERPEGSISTLTIQRTEQRDSAMYRCASSQTGRLVTQYFGPGTRLLVL.

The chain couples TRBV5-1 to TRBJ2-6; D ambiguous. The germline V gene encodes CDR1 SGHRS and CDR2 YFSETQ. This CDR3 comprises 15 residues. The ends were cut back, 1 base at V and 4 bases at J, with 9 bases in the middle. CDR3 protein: CASSLMATGANVLTF. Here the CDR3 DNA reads TGCGCCAGCAGCTTGATGGCAACCGGGGCCAACGTCCTGACTTTC.

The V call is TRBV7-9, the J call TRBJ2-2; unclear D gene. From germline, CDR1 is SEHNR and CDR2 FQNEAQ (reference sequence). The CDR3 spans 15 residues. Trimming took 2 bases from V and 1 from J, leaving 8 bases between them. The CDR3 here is CASSLWALNTGELFF. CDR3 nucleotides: TGTGCCAGCAGCTTATGGGCGCTGAACACCGGGGAGCTGTTTTTT.

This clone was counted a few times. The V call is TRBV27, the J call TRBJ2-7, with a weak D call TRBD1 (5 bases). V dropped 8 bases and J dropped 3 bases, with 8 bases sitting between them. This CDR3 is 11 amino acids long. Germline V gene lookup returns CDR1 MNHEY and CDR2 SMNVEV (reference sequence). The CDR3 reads CASSQGYEQYF. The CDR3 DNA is TGTGCCAGCTCGCAGGGCTACGAGCAGTACTTC.

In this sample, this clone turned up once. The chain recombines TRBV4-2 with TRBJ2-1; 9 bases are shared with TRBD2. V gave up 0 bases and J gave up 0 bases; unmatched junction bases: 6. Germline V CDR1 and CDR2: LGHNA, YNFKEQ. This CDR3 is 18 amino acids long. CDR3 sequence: CASSQETSGWSSYNEQFF. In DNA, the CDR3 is TGTGCCAGCAGCCAAGAGACTAGCGGTTGGAGCTCCTACAATGAGCAGTTCTTC.

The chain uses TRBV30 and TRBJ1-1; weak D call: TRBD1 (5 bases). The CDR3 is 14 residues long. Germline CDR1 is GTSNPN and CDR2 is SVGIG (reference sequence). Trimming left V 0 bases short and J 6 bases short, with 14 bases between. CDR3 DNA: TGTGCCTGGAGTGTACTAGGGGCTGCGGCTGAAGCTTTCTTT. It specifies CAWSVLGAAAEAFF. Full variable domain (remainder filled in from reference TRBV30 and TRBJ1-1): SQTIHQWPATLVQPVGSPLSLECTVEGTSNPNLYWYRQAAGRGLQLLFYSVGIGQISSEVPQNLSASRPQDRQFILSSKKLLLSDSGFYLCAWSVLGAAAEAFFGQGTRLTVV.

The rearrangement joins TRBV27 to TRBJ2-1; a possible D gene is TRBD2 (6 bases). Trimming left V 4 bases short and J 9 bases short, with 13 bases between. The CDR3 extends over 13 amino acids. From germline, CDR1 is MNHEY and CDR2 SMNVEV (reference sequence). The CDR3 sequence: CASSSHPAGEQFF. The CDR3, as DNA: TGTGCCAGCAGTTCACATCCAGCGGGTGAGCAGTTCTTC.

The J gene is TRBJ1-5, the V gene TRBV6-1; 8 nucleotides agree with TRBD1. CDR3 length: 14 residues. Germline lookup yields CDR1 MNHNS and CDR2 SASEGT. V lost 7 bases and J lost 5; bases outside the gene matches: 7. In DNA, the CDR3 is TGTGCCAGCACGGCCAGGGGGCAGGATCAGCCCCAGCATTTT. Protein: CASTARGQDQPQHF.

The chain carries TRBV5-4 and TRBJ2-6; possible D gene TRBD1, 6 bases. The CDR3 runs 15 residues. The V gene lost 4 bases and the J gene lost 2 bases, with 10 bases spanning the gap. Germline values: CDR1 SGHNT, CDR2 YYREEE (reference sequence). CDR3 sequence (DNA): TGTGCCAGCAGCCAGCCAGGGGCTGGGGCCAACGTCCTGACTTTC. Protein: CASSQPGAGANVLTF.

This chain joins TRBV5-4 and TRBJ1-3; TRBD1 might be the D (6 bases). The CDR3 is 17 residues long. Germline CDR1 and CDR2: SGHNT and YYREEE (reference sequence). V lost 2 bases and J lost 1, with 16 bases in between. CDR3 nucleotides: TGTGCCAGCAGCTTCCGACTCACAGGGTTATCTGGAAACACCATATATTTT. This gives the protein CASSFRLTGLSGNTIYF. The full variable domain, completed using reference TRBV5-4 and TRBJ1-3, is ETGVTQSPTHLIKTRGQQVTLRCSSQSGHNTVSWYQQALGQGPQFIFQYYREEENGRGNFPPRFSGLQFPNYSSELNVNALELDDSALYLCASSFRLTGLSGNTIYFGEGSWLTVV.

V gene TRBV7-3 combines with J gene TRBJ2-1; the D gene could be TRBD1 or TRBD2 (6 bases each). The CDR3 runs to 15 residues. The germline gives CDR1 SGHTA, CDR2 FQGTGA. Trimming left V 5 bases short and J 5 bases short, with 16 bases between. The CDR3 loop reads CASSQGLAKNNEQFF. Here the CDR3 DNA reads TGTGCCAGCAGCCAGGGGCTAGCGAAGAACAATGAGCAGTTCTTC.

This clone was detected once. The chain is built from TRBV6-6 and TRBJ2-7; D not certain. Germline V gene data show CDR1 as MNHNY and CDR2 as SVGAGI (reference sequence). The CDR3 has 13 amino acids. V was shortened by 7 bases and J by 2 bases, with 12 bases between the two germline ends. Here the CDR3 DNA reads TGTGCCAGCACTTTTACATCTACCTACGAGCAGTACTTC. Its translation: CASTFTSTYEQYF.

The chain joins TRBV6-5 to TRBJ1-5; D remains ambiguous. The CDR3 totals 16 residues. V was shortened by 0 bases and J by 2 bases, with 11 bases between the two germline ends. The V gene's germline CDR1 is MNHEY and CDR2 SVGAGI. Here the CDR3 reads CASSYSAPVGNQPQHF. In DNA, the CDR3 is TGTGCCAGCAGTTACTCTGCCCCGGTCGGCAATCAGCCCCAGCATTTT.

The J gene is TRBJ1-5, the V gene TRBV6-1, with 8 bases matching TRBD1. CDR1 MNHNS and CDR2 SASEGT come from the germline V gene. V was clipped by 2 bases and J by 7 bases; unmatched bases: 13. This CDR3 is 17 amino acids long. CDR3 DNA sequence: TGTGCCAGCAGTGAAAGAGTAGCGGACAGGGTTTCACAGCCCCAGCATTTT. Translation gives CASSERVADRVSQPQHF.

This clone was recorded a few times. The CDR3 bases are TGTGCCAGCAGCTCCACAGGGCTACTCTACGAGCAGTACTTC. Translating it yields CASSSTGLLYEQYF. The genes are TRBV7-3 and TRBJ2-7; TRBD1 is a possible D gene (6 bases). This CDR3 spans 14 amino acids. Germline CDR1 is SGHTA and CDR2 is FQGTGA. Between the trimmed V and J ends, which lost 4 bases and 3 bases, there was a span of 13 bases.

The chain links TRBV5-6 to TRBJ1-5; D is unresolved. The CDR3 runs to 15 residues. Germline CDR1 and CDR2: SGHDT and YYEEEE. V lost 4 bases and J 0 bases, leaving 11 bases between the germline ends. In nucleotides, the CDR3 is TGTGCCAGCAGCCTCGACGGGGATAGCAATCAGCCCCAGCATTTT. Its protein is CASSLDGDSNQPQHF.

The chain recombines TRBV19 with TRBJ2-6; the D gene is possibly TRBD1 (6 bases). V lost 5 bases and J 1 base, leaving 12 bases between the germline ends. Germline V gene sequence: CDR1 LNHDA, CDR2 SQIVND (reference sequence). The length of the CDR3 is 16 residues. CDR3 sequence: CASSQQGRSGANVLTF. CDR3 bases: TGTGCCAGTAGTCAACAGGGAAGGTCTGGGGCCAACGTCCTGACTTTC. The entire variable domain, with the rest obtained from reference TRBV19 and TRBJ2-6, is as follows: DGGITQSPKYLFRKEGQNVTLSCEQNLNHDAMYWYRQDPGQGLRLIYYSQIVNDFQKGDIAEGYSVSREKKESFPLTVTSAQKNPTAFYLCASSQQGRSGANVLTFGAGSRLTVL.

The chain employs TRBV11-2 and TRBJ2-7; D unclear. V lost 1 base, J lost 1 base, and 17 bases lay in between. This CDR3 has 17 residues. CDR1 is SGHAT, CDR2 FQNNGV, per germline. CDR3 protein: CASSLGPTTIGSYEQYF. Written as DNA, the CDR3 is TGTGCCAGCAGCTTAGGGCCCACCACAATCGGGTCCTACGAGCAGTACTTC.

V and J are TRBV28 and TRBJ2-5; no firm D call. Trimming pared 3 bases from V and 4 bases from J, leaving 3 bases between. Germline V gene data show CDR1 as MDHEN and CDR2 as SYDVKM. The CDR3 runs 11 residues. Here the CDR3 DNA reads TGTGCCAGCAGTTTGTCAGAGACCCAGTACTTC. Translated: CASSLSETQYF.

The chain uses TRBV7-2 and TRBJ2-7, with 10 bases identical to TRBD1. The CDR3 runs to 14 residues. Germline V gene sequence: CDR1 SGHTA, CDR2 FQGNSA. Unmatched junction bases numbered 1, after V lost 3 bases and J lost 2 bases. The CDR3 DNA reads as TGTGCCAGCAGCTTCGGGACAGGGGCCTACGAGCAGTACTTC. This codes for CASSFGTGAYEQYF.

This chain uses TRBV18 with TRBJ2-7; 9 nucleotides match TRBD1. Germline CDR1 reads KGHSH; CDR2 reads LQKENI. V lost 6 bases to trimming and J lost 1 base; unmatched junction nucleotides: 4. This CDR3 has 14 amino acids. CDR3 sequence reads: CASSPGQGSYEQYF. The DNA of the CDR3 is TGTGCCAGCTCGCCCGGACAGGGGTCCTACGAGCAGTACTTC.